The 2 T cell receptor beta chains given below trace back to one sample, sequenced in a study of blood T cell repertoires in COVID-19. The protocol was immunoSEQ multiplex PCR, while the TCRdb copy is restricted to in-frame clones and leaves out a portion. Among 350,000 or so clones listed, around four fifths were seen once. The sample consisted of peripheral blood. The receptor source for this set is a man aged 25 to 45 with active or convalescent COVID-19.

The J gene is TRBJ2-5, the V gene TRBV5-1, with 8 positions matching TRBD2. Germline trimming cut 10 bases from V and 3 bases from J; bases unmatched to any gene: 14. The CDR3 is 15 amino acids. The V gene's germline CDR1 is SGHRS and CDR2 YFSETQ. The CDR3 loop reads CACTVRGGFEETQYF. The DNA of the CDR3 is TGCGCCTGTACGGTGCGCGGGGGGTTCGAAGAGACCCAGTACTTC.

The rearrangement joins TRBV28 to TRBJ1-5; 9 bases agree with TRBD1. Trimming at V came to 1 base and at J to 4 bases, leaving 2 bases not matched to a gene. CDR1 and CDR2 from the germline V gene are MDHEN and SYDVKM. The CDR3 contains 15 residues. Here the CDR3 reads CASSLYGTGNQPQHF. CDR3 nucleotides: TGTGCCAGCAGTTTATATGGGACAGGGAATCAGCCCCAGCATTTT.